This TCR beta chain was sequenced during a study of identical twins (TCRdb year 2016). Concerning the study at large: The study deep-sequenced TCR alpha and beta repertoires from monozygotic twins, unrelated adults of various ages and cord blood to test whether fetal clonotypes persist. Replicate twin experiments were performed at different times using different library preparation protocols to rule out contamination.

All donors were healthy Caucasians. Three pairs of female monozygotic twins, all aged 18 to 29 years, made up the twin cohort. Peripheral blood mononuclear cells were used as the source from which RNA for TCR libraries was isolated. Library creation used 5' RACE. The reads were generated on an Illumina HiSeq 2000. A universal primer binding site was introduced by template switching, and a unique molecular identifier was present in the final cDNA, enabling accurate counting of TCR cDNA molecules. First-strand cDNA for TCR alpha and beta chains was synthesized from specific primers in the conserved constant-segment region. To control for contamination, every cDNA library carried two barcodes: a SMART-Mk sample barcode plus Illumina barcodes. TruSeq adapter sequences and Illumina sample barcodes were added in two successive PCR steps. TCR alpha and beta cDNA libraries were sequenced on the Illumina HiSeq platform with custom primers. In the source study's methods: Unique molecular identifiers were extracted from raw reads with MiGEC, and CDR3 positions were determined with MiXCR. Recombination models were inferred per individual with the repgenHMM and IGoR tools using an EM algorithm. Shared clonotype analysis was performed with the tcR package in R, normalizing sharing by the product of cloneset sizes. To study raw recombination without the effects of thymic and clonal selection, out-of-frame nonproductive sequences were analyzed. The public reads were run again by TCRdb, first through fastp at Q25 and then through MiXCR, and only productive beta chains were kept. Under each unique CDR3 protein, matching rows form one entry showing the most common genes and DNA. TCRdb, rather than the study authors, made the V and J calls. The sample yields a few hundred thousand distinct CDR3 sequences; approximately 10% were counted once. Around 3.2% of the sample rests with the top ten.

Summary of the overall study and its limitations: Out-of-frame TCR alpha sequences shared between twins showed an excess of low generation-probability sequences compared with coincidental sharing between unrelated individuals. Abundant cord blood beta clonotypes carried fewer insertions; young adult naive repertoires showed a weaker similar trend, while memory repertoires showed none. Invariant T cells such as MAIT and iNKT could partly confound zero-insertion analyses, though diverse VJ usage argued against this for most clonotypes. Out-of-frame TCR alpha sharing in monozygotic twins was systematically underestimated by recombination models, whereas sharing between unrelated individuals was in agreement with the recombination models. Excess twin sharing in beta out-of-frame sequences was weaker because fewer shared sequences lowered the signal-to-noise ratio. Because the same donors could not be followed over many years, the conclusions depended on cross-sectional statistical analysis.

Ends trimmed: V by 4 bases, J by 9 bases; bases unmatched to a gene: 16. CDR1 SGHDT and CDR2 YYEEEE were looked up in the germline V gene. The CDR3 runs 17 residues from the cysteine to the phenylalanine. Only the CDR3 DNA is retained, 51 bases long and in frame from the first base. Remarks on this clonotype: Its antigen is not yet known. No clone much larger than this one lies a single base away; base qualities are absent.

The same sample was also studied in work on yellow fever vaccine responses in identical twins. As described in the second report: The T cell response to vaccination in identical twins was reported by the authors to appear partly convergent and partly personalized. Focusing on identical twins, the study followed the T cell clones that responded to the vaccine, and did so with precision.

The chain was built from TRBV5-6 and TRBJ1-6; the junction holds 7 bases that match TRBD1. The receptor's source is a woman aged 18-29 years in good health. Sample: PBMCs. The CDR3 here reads CASSLRARQGIGSPLHF. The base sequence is TGTGCCAGCAGCCTAAGGGCCAGACAGGGAATCGGTTCACCCCTCCACTTT.